A single sample is the source of the 3 T cell receptor beta chains below, sequenced in a study of blood T cell repertoires in COVID-19. The method was immunoSEQ multiplex PCR; TCRdb's version includes in-frame clones alone and lacks a portion of them. Among approximately 230,000 clones listed, approximately 90% were seen once. Sequences were obtained from peripheral blood. The receptors stem from a man younger than 30 with active or convalescent COVID-19.

The chain employs TRBV11-2 and TRBJ1-2; 7 bases agree with TRBD1. Trimming cost V 5 bases and J 0 bases; bases outside gene matches: 6. CDR1 and CDR2 (germline): SGHAT, FQNNGV. The CDR3 is made up of 15 amino acids. This CDR3 reads CASSQTGTANYGYTF. In nucleotides, the CDR3 is TGTGCCAGCAGCCAGACAGGGACGGCTAACTATGGCTACACCTTC.

This clone showed up just once. This chain uses TRBV27 with TRBJ2-7; TRBD2 matches at 7 bases. Germline V gives CDR1 MNHEY, CDR2 SMNVEV (reference sequence). J was trimmed by 3 bases and V by 2 bases; bases with no gene match: 13. The CDR3 spans 17 residues. The CDR3 DNA reads as TGTGCCAGCAGTTTAAGCGGGGACTCAGGGCTTTACTACGAGCAGTACTTC. Protein sequence: CASSLSGDSGLYYEQYF.

The chain couples TRBV18 to TRBJ2-7, with unresolved D. With 1 base removed from V and 0 bases from J, the gap between germline ends came to 13 bases. Germline CDR1 is KGHSH and CDR2 is LQKENI. The CDR3 covers 16 residues. CDR3 bases: TGTGCCAGCTCACCACTGCCAGGTATCGGCTCCTACGAGCAGTACTTC. Its translation: CASSPLPGIGSYEQYF. Filled out from reference TRBV18 and TRBJ2-7, the complete variable domain reads NAGVMQNPRHLVRRRGQEARLRCSPMKGHSHVYWYRQLPEEGLKFMVYLQKENIIDESGMPKERFSAEFPKEGPSILRIQQVVRGDSAAYFCASSPLPGIGSYEQYFGPGTRLTVT.